This T cell receptor beta chain was retrieved from a study of T cell responses to AZD1222 COVID-19 vaccine. TCRdb's table, derived via immunoSEQ multiplex PCR, lists solely in-frame clones and lacks some. The sample lists approximately 17,000 clones; around 80% were seen once. Pooled together were second doses at about 4 or about 12 weeks. With 1 base removed from V and 5 bases from J, the gap between germline ends came to 14 bases. Germline V gives CDR1 SGHTA, CDR2 FQGNSA. CDR3 size: 15 residues. In the case of this clone: Its antigen is currently unknown.

Points from the study as a whole: White British people made up most donors, females outnumbered males, and clonal diversity was possibly underestimated. With two AZD1222 doses given, Spike-specific TCR breadth and depth both rose. Nearly half of spike-specific TCRs reportedly go after variant regions that carry no mutations.

The chain recombines TRBV7-2 with TRBJ1-1; weak D call: TRBD1 (6 bases). The source material was peripheral blood, sampled 28 days after the second AZD1222 dose. The source of this sequence is an adult who received the AZD1222 COVID-19 vaccine. CDR3 amino acids: CASSLGTVPGTEAFF. The CDR3 DNA reads TGTGCCAGCAGCTTAGGGACAGTCCCGGGGACTGAAGCTTTCTTT.